What follows describes a single TCR beta chain. In the authors' methods: Nucleated cell number was recorded as an estimate derived from reference gene primer amplification. Repertoires were generated with immunoSEQ multiplex PCR, while TCRdb's copy carries only in-frame clones and drops some. For V, J and clone size, that table is used; D and trimming come from the DNA. The profile shows about 94,000 clones, 80% of them singletons. The sample belongs to a study of blood T cell repertoires in COVID-19. Overall study context: Samples of COVID-19 (acute and convalescent) were obtained from the United States, Italy and Spain. PBMCs, B-cell-depleted T cells, or T cells were the source of the cDNA or gDNA that made up the material.

This clonotype was sampled from a human donor in a cohort sampled during active COVID-19. The sample was peripheral blood.

The CDR3 sequence: CASSYSNGGSEAFF. For the CDR3, the DNA is TGTGCCAGCAGTTACTCGAACGGGGGATCTGAAGCTTTCTTT. The rearrangement uses TRBV6-5 and TRBJ1-1; possibly TRBD1 for D (5 bases). Trimming took off 0 bases at V and 6 bases at J, with 11 bases between the two ends. The length of the CDR3 is 14 residues. Germline lookup yields CDR1 MNHEY and CDR2 SVGAGI.